This entry lists 13 T cell receptor beta chains sequenced from one sample in a study of shared clonotypes between healthy human individuals (dated by TCRdb to the early 2020s). The library was made by the immunoSEQ multiplex PCR assay. Held by TCRdb, this immuneACCESS table contains in-frame sequences only and omits some clones. Under half of the omission traces to an unresolved V gene where checked; the cause of the rest is unknown. The sample table records about 1.1 million clones; about 80% of these occur just once. The top ten hold under 0.6% of the sample. The sequencing sample was made of memory CD4+ T cells from PBMCs. The sample's cell subset or site label, in plain terms: CD45RA-negative fraction. The source is a man between 18 and 35 years old in good health. Some clones in this sample may be carry-over from other donors' samples.

This clone has only a few counts. The J gene is TRBJ2-5, the V gene TRBV15; 11 nucleotides agree with TRBD1. Per the germline V gene, CDR1 is LNHNV and CDR2 is YYDKDF (reference sequence). CDR3 size: 15 residues. V lost 5 bases to trimming and J lost 5 bases; unmatched junction nucleotides: 7. The CDR3 spells CATSGGTGGMETQYF. For the CDR3, the DNA is TGTGCCACCAGCGGAGGGACAGGGGGGATGGAGACCCAGTACTTC.

This clone has a single count. The chain employs TRBV4-3 and TRBJ2-6; 9 bases are a match to TRBD1. Per the germline V gene, CDR1 is LGHNA and CDR2 is YSLEER. V lost 0 bases, J lost 12 bases, and 3 bases stayed unmatched. CDR3 length: 14 amino acids. The CDR3 is CASSQETGGRVLTF. In DNA, the CDR3 is TGCGCCAGCAGCCAAGAGACAGGGGGACGCGTCCTGACTTTC.

This rearrangement joins TRBV5-8 to TRBJ2-2; D is ambiguous. Trimming cost V 4 bases and J 5 bases, with 15 bases left between them. Germline values: CDR1 SGHTS, CDR2 YDEGEE. The CDR3 totals 15 residues. The CDR3 DNA follows: TGTGCCAGCAGCCCGGGTTTCAGTTATACCGGGGAGCTGTTTTTT. This encodes CASSPGFSYTGELFF.

This clone was counted ten times or more. V and J are TRBV11-2 and TRBJ2-3; D is undetermined. V was cut by 7 bases and J by 3 bases, with 14 bases left in between. CDR1 and CDR2 from the germline V gene are SGHAT and FQNNGV. The CDR3 has 14 amino acids. In DNA, the CDR3 is TGTGCCAGCACCAAGGCGGTGGGAACAGATACGCAGTATTTT. Its protein is CASTKAVGTDTQYF.

V usage is TRBV15 and J usage is TRBJ1-1; TRBD1 is a possible D gene (5 bases). Germline V gene lookup returns CDR1 LNHNV and CDR2 YYDKDF (reference sequence). The CDR3 loop spans 16 amino acids. The germline V and J ends were trimmed by 0 bases and 1 base, with 12 bases remaining between them. The CDR3, as DNA: TGTGCCACCAGCAGAGATTCTTCCGGGGCGAACACTGAAGCTTTCTTT. The encoded protein is CATSRDSSGANTEAFF.

This clone turned up a few times. The chain uses TRBV18 and TRBJ2-7; TRBD2 matches at 7 bases. Germline CDR1 is KGHSH and CDR2 is LQKENI. V was pared by 6 bases and J by 2 bases, with 10 bases of the junction left unmatched. This CDR3 is 15 amino acids long. The DNA of the CDR3 is TGTGCCAGCTCTGATCGTCTAGCGGAGGCCTACGAGCAGTACTTC. Its translation is CASSDRLAEAYEQYF. Supplemented by reference TRBV18 and TRBJ2-7, the full variable domain reads NAGVMQNPRHLVRRRGQEARLRCSPMKGHSHVYWYRQLPEEGLKFMVYLQKENIIDESGMPKERFSAEFPKEGPSILRIQQVVRGDSAAYFCASSDRLAEAYEQYFGPGTRLTVT.

The genes are TRBV18 and TRBJ1-2; TRBD1 matches 8 bases. This CDR3 is built from 13 residues. Unmatched junction bases numbered 2, after V lost 3 bases and J lost 5 bases. Germline V gene sequence: CDR1 KGHSH, CDR2 LQKENI. CDR3 in DNA: TGTGCCAGCTCACCGGGACAGGAGTATGGCTACACCTTC. Encoded protein: CASSPGQEYGYTF.

CDR3 coding DNA: TGTGCCAGCAGCTTACTGCCTAGAGACGGCTACACCTTC. Protein: CASSLLPRDGYTF. The chain employs TRBV7-3 and TRBJ1-2; D is unclear. The CDR3 covers 13 residues. From germline, CDR1 is SGHTA and CDR2 FQGTGA. With 2 bases removed from V and 8 bases from J, the gap between germline ends came to 12 bases.

The chain links TRBV7-6 to TRBJ2-3; tentatively, D is TRBD1 or TRBD2 (6 bases each). CDR1 is SGHVS, CDR2 FNYEAQ, per germline. The CDR3 is 15 residues long. V shed 5 bases and J shed 2 bases, with 14 bases lying between them. The DNA for the CDR3 is TGTGCCAGCAGCCGCCGGGGGCGAGACACAGATACGCAGTATTTT. This gives the protein CASSRRGRDTDTQYF.

The chain has TRBV6-1 and TRBJ2-7; D may correspond to TRBD1 or TRBD2 (5 bases each). Germline CDR1 MNHNS, CDR2 SASEGT. The CDR3 is 13 residues long. Trimming stripped 0 bases from V and 6 bases from J, with 9 bases between. CDR3 coding DNA: TGTGCCAGCAGTGAAGCGGTTGGGGGCGAGCAGTACTTC. Translating gives CASSEAVGGEQYF.

The rearrangement links TRBV10-3 to TRBJ1-5, with 11 bases matching TRBD1. The CDR3 runs 16 residues. The V segment lost 0 bases and the J segment 9 bases; nucleotides outside the gene matches: 7. The germline V gene has CDR1 ENHRY and CDR2 SYGVKD. This CDR3 reads CAISESISDRGRPQHF. CDR3 coding DNA: TGTGCCATCAGTGAGTCGATCTCGGACAGGGGGCGGCCCCAGCATTTT.

This chain links TRBV7-3 with TRBJ2-2; D possibly corresponds to TRBD1 (5 bases). Germline V gives CDR1 SGHTA, CDR2 FQGTGA. With 2 bases removed from V and 3 bases from J, the gap between germline ends came to 7 bases. CDR3 length: 14 residues. The CDR3 region has the DNA TGTGCCAGCAGCTTACAGGGATACACCGGGGAGCTGTTTTTT. Its protein product is CASSLQGYTGELFF.

The chain joins TRBV5-3 to TRBJ1-3; TRBD1 is a possible D gene (6 bases). TRBV5-3 is given ORF status, its function remaining uncertain. The CDR3 is 17 amino acids. V lost 2 bases, J lost 0 bases, and 15 bases lay in between. CDR3 nucleotide sequence: TGTGCCAGAAGCTTCAGGACAGACAAAAGCTCTGGAAACACCATATATTTT. This encodes CARSFRTDKSSGNTIYF.